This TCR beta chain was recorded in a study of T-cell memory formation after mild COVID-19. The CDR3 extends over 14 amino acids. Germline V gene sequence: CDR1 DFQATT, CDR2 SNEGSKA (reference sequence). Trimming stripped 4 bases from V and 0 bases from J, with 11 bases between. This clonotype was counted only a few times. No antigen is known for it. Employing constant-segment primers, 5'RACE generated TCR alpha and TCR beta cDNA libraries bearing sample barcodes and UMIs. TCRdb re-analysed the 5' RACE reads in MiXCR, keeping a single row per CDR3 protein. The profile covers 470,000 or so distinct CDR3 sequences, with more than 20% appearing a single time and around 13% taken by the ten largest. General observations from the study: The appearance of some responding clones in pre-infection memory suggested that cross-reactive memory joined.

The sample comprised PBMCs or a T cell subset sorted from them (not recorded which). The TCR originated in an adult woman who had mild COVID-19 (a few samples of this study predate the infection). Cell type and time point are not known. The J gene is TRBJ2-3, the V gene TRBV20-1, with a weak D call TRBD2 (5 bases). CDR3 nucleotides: TGCAGTGCTATCTTAACGGGGAGCACAGATACGCAGTATTTT. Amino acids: CSAILTGSTDTQYF.